This T cell receptor beta chain was captured by sequencing in a study of T cells in Graves' hyperthyroidism and ophthalmopathy. Study-wide results and caveats: Blood samples included most of the expanded thyroid clonotypes exceeding 0.001. Ophthalmopathy onset followed model prediction by a median about six months.

This clonotype was counted a few times. Its specificity is not known. Template material for amplifying TCR beta CDR3 regions consisted of RNA transcripts. Primed by the HTBI set, a first-round RT-PCR was run on the TCR CDR3. TCRdb called the multiplex PCR reads again in MiXCR, with one record for every CDR3 protein. The data hold 500,000 to 800,000 distinct CDR3 sequences, with nearly 45% observed a single time. The V gene's germline CDR1 is MNHNY and CDR2 SVGAGI (reference sequence). The CDR3 contains 14 residues. The V gene lost 1 base and the J gene lost 4 bases, with 8 bases spanning the gap. The genes are TRBV6-6 and TRBJ1-5; no definite D call. The clonotype originates from an adult man with Graves' disease, either hyperthyroidism or ophthalmopathy (not recorded which). Sequencing used peripheral blood or thyroid tissue (not recorded which). DNA of the CDR3: TGTGCCAGCAGTTACTGGCAGGCTAATCAGCCCCAGCATTTT. Its translation: CASSYWQANQPQHF.